This entry lists 14 T cell receptor beta chains sequenced from one sample in a study of early T cells in non-severe SARS-CoV-2 infection. TCRdb independently ran MiXCR on the 5' RACE reads; one entry per CDR3 protein. The sample consists of more than 85,000 distinct CDR3 sequences, roughly 12% of them appearing once. The material was whole blood, obtained at baseline. Receptors originate from an adult who was a healthcare worker with PCR-confirmed SARS-CoV-2 infection or an uninfected control (not recorded which).

The gene calls are TRBV14 and TRBJ1-1, with D hard to call. Trimming shortened V by 4 bases and J by 4 bases, and 10 bases separated the two germline ends. This CDR3 is 13 amino acids long. Per the germline V gene, CDR1 is SGHDN and CDR2 is FVKESK. The CDR3: CASSLYLGTEAFF. CDR3 in DNA: TGTGCCAGCAGCCTTTACTTGGGCACTGAAGCTTTCTTT.

This clonotype was counted between two and nine times. The chain couples TRBV24-1 to TRBJ1-1; D might be TRBD1 (6 bases). V was trimmed by 1 base and J by 5 bases, leaving 13 bases between them. Germline CDR1 and CDR2: KGHDR and SFDVKD. This CDR3 comprises 15 residues. For the CDR3, the DNA is TGTGCCACCAGTGATTTACGGGGGGCTCGAACTGAAGCTTTCTTT. Translation: CATSDLRGARTEAFF.

The chain has TRBV28 and TRBJ1-4; no firm D call. CDR1 and CDR2 from the germline V gene are MDHEN and SYDVKM. The CDR3 has 13 residues. The V end was cut by 10 bases, the J end by 8 bases, with 17 bases between. The CDR3 bases are TGTGCCATCGGGAAAGTGGGGAGGGAAAAACTGTTTTTT. Translated: CAIGKVGREKLFF. Looking up the rest from reference TRBV28 and TRBJ1-4 gives the full variable domain: DVKVTQSSRYLVKRTGEKVFLECVQDMDHENMFWYRQDPGLGLRLIYFSYDVKMKEKGDIPEGYSVSREKKERFSLILESASTNQTSMYLCAIGKVGREKLFFGSGTQLSVL.

This CDR3 is CASSSGTGDTGELFF. In DNA form, the CDR3 reads TGCGCCAGCAGCTCCGGGACAGGGGACACCGGGGAGCTGTTTTTT. The chain uses TRBV5-1 and TRBJ2-2, with 10 bases lining up with TRBD1. The CDR3 runs 15 residues. The V and J ends lost 3 bases and 3 bases, in that order; junction bases with no gene match: 2. The germline CDR1 and CDR2 sequences are SGHRS and YFSETQ.

There are many counts of this clonotype. The chain employs TRBV30 and TRBJ2-1; possibly TRBD2 for D (5 bases). Germline V gives CDR1 GTSNPN, CDR2 SVGIG (reference sequence). The CDR3 is made up of 13 amino acids. The V end lost 1 base, the J end lost 8 bases, and 12 bases lay between the germline ends. DNA for the CDR3: TGTGCCTGGAGTGGACTGGGAGCTCATGAGCAGTTCTTC. Protein sequence: CAWSGLGAHEQFF.

There are many counts of this clonotype. The DNA for the CDR3 is TGTGCCAGCAGTCTGGGACTAGCGGGGGGGTTTCTCAATGAGCAGTTCTTC. Translating gives CASSLGLAGGFLNEQFF. V usage is TRBV6-1 and J usage is TRBJ2-1, with 16 bases fitting TRBD2. The CDR3 totals 17 residues. Looked up from germline, CDR1 is MNHNS and CDR2 is SASEGT. V lost 5 bases to trimming and J lost 6 bases; unmatched junction nucleotides: 7.

The chain couples TRBV12-5 to TRBJ2-7, with 11 bases identical to TRBD2. Trimming cost V 6 bases and J 0 bases; bases outside gene matches: 4. The CDR3 contains 15 residues. Germline V gene lookup returns CDR1 LGHNT and CDR2 FRNRAP. The CDR3 DNA reads TGTGCTAGTGGCATAGCGGGGGGGACCTCCTACGAGCAGTACTTC. Its protein is CASGIAGGTSYEQYF.

In its sample, this clonotype was seen a few times. The chain carries TRBV12-3 or TRBV12-4 and TRBJ1-1; 8 bases are shared with TRBD1. This CDR3 is 13 amino acids long. V lost 5 bases, J lost 8 bases, and 7 bases stayed unmatched. CDR3 bases: TGTGCCAGCAGTACCGGACAGGGAAACGAAGCTTTCTTT. Its translation: CASSTGQGNEAFF.

This clonotype came up a few times. The V and J genes are TRBV9 and TRBJ2-1; 8 positions agree with TRBD2. Trimming cost V 0 bases and J 0 bases; bases outside gene matches: 2. The germline gives CDR1 SGDLS, CDR2 YYNGEE. The CDR3 consists of 16 residues. DNA of the CDR3: TGTGCCAGCAGCGTAGCTAGCGGGCCCTCCTACAATGAGCAGTTCTTC. This encodes CASSVASGPSYNEQFF. Drawing the rest from reference TRBV9 and TRBJ2-1, the complete variable domain is DSGVTQTPKHLITATGQRVTLRCSPRSGDLSVYWYQQSLDQGLQFLIQYYNGEERAKGNILERFSAQQFPDLHSELNLSSLELGDSALYFCASSVASGPSYNEQFFGPGTRLTVL.

There are a few counts of this clonotype. J is TRBJ1-2 and V is TRBV7-2; perhaps TRBD1 as D (5 bases). V dropped 5 bases and J dropped 3 bases, with 10 bases sitting between them. Germline V lookup: CDR1 SGHTA, CDR2 FQGNSA. This CDR3 contains 13 residues. The CDR3 coding sequence is TGTGCCAGCAGCCCGCAGGGTTACTATGGCTACACCTTC. Amino acid sequence: CASSPQGYYGYTF.

This clonotype was seen a handful of times. This chain links TRBV12-3 or TRBV12-4 with TRBJ2-2; TRBD1 matches at 8 bases. J gave up 0 bases and V 6 bases, and 0 bases lay outside the gene matches. CDR3 length equals 14 residues. CDR3: CASRQGANTGELFF. The CDR3 DNA reads as TGTGCCAGCAGACAGGGGGCGAACACCGGGGAGCTGTTTTTT.

This clonotype was seen ten or more times. The chain couples TRBV21-1 to TRBJ2-2; the tabulated D call, TRBD2, remains unverified against the DNA. TRBV21-1 is assigned pseudogene status. There are 16 residues in the CDR3. Here the CDR3 DNA reads TGTGCCAGCAGCAATCCGAGCGGGAGGGGCACCGGGGAGCTGTTTTTT. Its protein is CASSNPSGRGTGELFF.

This clonotype was seen more than once but under ten times. The V and J genes are TRBV27 and TRBJ2-1, with D maybe TRBD1 (6 bases). The germline CDR1 and CDR2 sequences are MNHEY and SMNVEV (reference sequence). V was trimmed by 3 bases and J by 4 bases, leaving 10 bases between them. The CDR3 totals 14 residues. CDR3 loop: CASSFERGYNEQFF. For the CDR3, the DNA is TGTGCCAGCAGTTTCGAAAGGGGGTACAATGAGCAGTTCTTC.

The table lists this clonotype with a few counts. V gene TRBV6-4 combines with J gene TRBJ2-2, with D hard to call. Germline V CDR1 and CDR2: MRHNA, SNTAGT. This CDR3 is 14 amino acids long. V was shortened by 7 bases and J by 5 bases, with 14 bases between the two germline ends. The CDR3 sequence is CASKMTTWTGELFF. The CDR3 DNA reads as TGTGCCAGCAAGATGACAACGTGGACCGGGGAGCTGTTTTTT.